Below, 2 T cell receptor beta chains from the same sample are listed, as sequenced in a study of blood T cell repertoires in COVID-19. Assay: immunoSEQ multiplex PCR; the TCRdb copy retains only in-frame clones and omits some. Of nearly 45,000 clones in the sample, 87% were seen once. Sequenced input: peripheral blood. The receptors shown here come from a woman aged 80 or over in a cohort sampled during active or convalescent COVID-19.

The J gene is TRBJ2-5, the V gene TRBV10-3, with 7 bases aligning to TRBD2. The CDR3 has 14 amino acids. Per the germline V gene, CDR1 is ENHRY and CDR2 is SYGVKD. The junction had 4 bases not matched to a gene; V was cut back by 3 bases and J by 3 bases. The CDR3 nucleotides read TGTGCCATCAGTGAAATGGGGGGGAAAGAGACCCAGTACTTC. Translation: CAISEMGGKETQYF.

The chain combines TRBV12-3 or TRBV12-4 with TRBJ1-2, with D uncertain. This CDR3 spans 12 amino acids. With 1 base removed from V and 8 bases from J, the gap between germline ends came to 8 bases. The CDR3 is CASSLGEWGYTF. The CDR3 DNA sequence: TGTGCCAGCAGTTTAGGGGAGTGGGGCTACACCTTC.